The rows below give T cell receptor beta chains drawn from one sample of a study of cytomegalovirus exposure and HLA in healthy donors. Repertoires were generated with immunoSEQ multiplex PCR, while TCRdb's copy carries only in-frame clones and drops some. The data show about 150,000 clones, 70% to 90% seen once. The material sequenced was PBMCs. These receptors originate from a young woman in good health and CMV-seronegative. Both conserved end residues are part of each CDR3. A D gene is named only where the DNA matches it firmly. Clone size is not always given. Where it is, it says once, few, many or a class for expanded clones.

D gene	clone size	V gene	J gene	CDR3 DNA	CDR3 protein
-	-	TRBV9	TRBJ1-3	TGTGCCAGCAGCGTAGGGACAGCAGGAAACACCATATATTTT	CASSVGTAGNTIYF
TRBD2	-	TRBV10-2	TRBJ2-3	TGCGCCAGCAGCCTAACTAGCGGGAGGCTAGATACGCAGTATTTT	CASSLTSGRLDTQYF
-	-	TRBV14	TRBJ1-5	TGTGCCAGCAGCCAAGTAGGGGCCAATCAGCCCCAGCATTTT	CASSQVGANQPQHF
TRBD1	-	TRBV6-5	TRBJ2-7	TGTGCCAGCAGCCGCGACAGGGGAGTGAGGTACGAGCAGTACTTC	CASSRDRGVRYEQYF
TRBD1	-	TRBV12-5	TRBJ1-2	TGTGCTAGTGGTACATACGGGACAGGGATTAACTATGGCTACACCTTC	CASGTYGTGINYGYTF
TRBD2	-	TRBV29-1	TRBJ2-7	TGCAGCGCCCTGACTAGCCGGGGCCCCTACGAGCAGTACTTC	CSALTSRGPYEQYF
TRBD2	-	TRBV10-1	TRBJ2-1	TGCGCCAGCAGTAGCGGGGGAGAAGGTGAGCAGTTCTTC	CASSSGGEGEQFF
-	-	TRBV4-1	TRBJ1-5	TGCGCCAGCAGCCGCGCCGCCGCTGAGCCCCAGCATTTT	CASSRAAAEPQHF
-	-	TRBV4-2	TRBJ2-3	TGTGCCAGCAGCCAAGTCCCCGAGGGGGGGGCGGGAGATACGCAGTATTTT	CASSQVPEGGAGDTQYF
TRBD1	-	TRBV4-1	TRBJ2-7	TGCGCCAGCAGCCGATTAGCCGGGACAGGGGTTCACGAGCAGTACTTC	CASSRLAGTGVHEQYF
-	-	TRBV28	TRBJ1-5	TGTGCCAGCAGTGTCGCCAGAGATCTCAGGACCCAGCATTTT	CASSVARDLRTQHF
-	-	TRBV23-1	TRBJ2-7	TGCGCCAGCAGTCAATCAGGCAGGGCCACCTACGAGCAGTACTTC	CASSQSGRATYEQYF
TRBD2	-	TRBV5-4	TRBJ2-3	TGTGCCAGCAGCCCCAGACTAGCGGCTAGCACAGATACGCAGTATTTT	CASSPRLAASTDTQYF
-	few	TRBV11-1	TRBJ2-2	TGTGCCAGCACCCTCGCGCCGGGATTTACCGGGGAGCTGTTTTTT	CASTLAPGFTGELFF
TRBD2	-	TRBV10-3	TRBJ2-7	TGTGCCATCAGTGACCCGGGACTAGCGATCGACGAGCAGTACTTC	CAISDPGLAIDEQYF
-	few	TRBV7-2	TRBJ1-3	TGTGCCAGCAGCTTCGGGGGGACTAACAGAAACACCATATATTTT	CASSFGGTNRNTIYF
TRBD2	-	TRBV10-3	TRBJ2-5	TGTGCCATCAGTGTGGGACTAGCGGGAGTAGGGGGAGAGACCCAGTACTTC	CAISVGLAGVGGETQYF
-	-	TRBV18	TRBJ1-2	TGTGCCAGCTCACCACCGGCACCTCTCTATGGCTACACCTTC	CASSPPAPLYGYTF
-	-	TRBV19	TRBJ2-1	TGTGCCAGTAATAGAGCGGCCCTCCACAGTGAGCAGTTCTTC	CASNRAALHSEQFF
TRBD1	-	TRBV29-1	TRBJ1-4	TGCAGCTTCACACCGGGACAGGGGGAAAAACTGTTTTTT	CSFTPGQGEKLFF
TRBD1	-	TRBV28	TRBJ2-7	TGTGCCAGCAGTTTACCCGGGACAGGGCTCGAGCAGTACTTC	CASSLPGTGLEQYF
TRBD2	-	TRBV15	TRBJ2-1	TGTGCCACCAGCAGAGATATAGCGGGGGGGCGCGAGCAGTTCTTC	CATSRDIAGGREQFF
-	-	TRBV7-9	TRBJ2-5	TGTGCCAGCAGCTTACCGAAGGGGGAACAAGAGACCCAGTACTTC	CASSLPKGEQETQYF
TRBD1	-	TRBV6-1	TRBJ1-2	TGTGCCAGCAGAGACAGGGTCTATGGCTACACCTTC	CASRDRVYGYTF
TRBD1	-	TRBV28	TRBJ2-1	TGTGCCAGCAGTTCCCGCGCAGGGGGCTACAATGAGCAGTTCTTC	CASSSRAGGYNEQFF
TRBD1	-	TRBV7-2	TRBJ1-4	TGTGCCAGCAGCTTTGGACAGGGGGCTGAAAAACTGTTTTTT	CASSFGQGAEKLFF
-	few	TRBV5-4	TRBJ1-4	TGTGCCAGCAGCTTGACAGGGTTGCCTAATGAAAAACTGTTTTTT	CASSLTGLPNEKLFF
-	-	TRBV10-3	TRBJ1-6	TGTGCCATCACAGGGGCGGCTAATTCACCCCTCCACTTT	CAITGAANSPLHF
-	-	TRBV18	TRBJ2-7	TGTGCCAGCTCACCATGGCAGCGACCCTACGAGCAGTACTTC	CASSPWQRPYEQYF
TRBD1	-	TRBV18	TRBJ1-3	TGTGCCAGCTCACCGCTGACCTCGGGACAGGGGTCTGGAAACACCATATATTTT	CASSPLTSGQGSGNTIYF
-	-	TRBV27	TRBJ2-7	TGTGCCAGCAGTCGACGGGGGGCCTCCTACGAGCAGTACTTC	CASSRRGASYEQYF
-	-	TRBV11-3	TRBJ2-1	TGTGCCAGCAGCCCCGGGACTGTCTACAATGAGCAGTTCTTC	CASSPGTVYNEQFF
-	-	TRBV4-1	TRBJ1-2	TGCGCCAGCAGGGGGACTCGGGGGTATTATGGCTACACCTTC	CASRGTRGYYGYTF
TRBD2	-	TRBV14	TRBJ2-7	TGTGCCAGCAGCCATGGACTAGCGGGAGGTCACGCCTTCTACGAGCAGTACTTC	CASSHGLAGGHAFYEQYF
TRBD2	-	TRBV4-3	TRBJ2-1	TGCGCCAGCAGCCAAGTCTACCCTAGCGGGAGTTCCTACAATGAGCAGTTCTTC	CASSQVYPSGSSYNEQFF
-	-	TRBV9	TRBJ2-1	TGTGCCAGCAGCGTAGCCAGCTACAATGAGCAGTTCTTC	CASSVASYNEQFF
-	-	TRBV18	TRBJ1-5	TGTGCCAGCTCACTACCGACTCTTCAGAATCAGCCCCAGCATTTT	CASSLPTLQNQPQHF
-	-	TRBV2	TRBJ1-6	TGTGCCAGCAGTGAACAGGGGTCCAATTCACCCCTCCACTTT	CASSEQGSNSPLHF
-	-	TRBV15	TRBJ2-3	TGTGCCACCAGCAGATACAGGAATACAGATACGCAGTATTTT	CATSRYRNTDTQYF
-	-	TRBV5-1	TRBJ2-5	TGCGCCAGCAGGCCCGCGGATCAAGAGACCCAGTACTTC	CASRPADQETQYF
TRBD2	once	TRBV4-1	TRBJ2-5	TGCGCCAGCAGCCAAGGAACAGCGGGGGTCCAAGAGACCCAGTACTTC	CASSQGTAGVQETQYF
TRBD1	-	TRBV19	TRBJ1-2	TGTGCCAGTAGTATAGCCACAGGGGCCCACTATGGCTACACCTTC	CASSIATGAHYGYTF
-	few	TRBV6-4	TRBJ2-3	TGTGCCAGCAGTGACGCGGTAGCGGATACGCAGTATTTT	CASSDAVADTQYF
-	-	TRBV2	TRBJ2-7	TGTGCCAGCAGTGAGACAAACCTTAGGGAGCAGTACTTC	CASSETNLREQYF
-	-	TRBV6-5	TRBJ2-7	TGTGCCAGCAGTTACGGTTCAGGGTGGGACGAGCAGTACTTC	CASSYGSGWDEQYF
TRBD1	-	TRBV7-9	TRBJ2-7	TGTGCCAGCAGCCCCCTCAGGCAGGGGGTATACGAGCAGTACTTC	CASSPLRQGVYEQYF
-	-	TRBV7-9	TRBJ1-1	TGTGCCAGCAGCTCTATCGCGGACAGATCTTACACTGAAGCTTTCTTT	CASSSIADRSYTEAFF
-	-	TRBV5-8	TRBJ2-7	TGTGCCAGCAGCTTGGGTTCGGACGAGCAGTACTTC	CASSLGSDEQYF
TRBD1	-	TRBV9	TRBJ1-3	TGTGCCAGCAGCGTAGGGGACAGAGGGACCATATATTTT	CASSVGDRGTIYF
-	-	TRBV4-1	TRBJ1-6	TGCGCCAGCAGCCAAGATCCCGGGGTGCCGCCCCTCCACTTT	CASSQDPGVPPLHF